This T cell receptor (beta chain) was recovered during a study of T cell responses to AZD1222 COVID-19 vaccine (dated by TCRdb to about 2021). Background for the entire study: TCR sequencing was performed for 230 to 250 trial participants, of whom roughly 200 were given two doses of AZD1222 and 26 were given two doses of MenACWY control vaccine. Enrollment into the trials was organized by age into subgroups of 18-55, 56-69 and 70-plus years, and those subgroups contained roughly 150, 30 and 60 TCR-sequenced participants, respectively. General findings and caveats noted by the study authors: Participants were mostly white British and included more females than males, and it was suggested by the authors that clonal diversity may have been underestimated. No day 14 peak-response samples were available, so repertoires were characterized only after the peak T cell response. After two AZD1222 doses, both the breadth and the depth of spike-specific TCRs were significantly higher than at day 0 and than in MenACWY recipients. Conclusions about previously exposed vaccinees are limited, since just a handful of AZD1222 recipients were seropositive for SARS-CoV-2 at baseline. Vaccine-associated CD4 TCRs spanned the whole spike protein, with dominant responses in regions 160-218 and 743-854. The 56-69-year group was small, and its depth increase did not reach significance, likely because of low power. Nearly half of unique spike-specific TCRs reportedly recognized epitopes outside regions mutated in the B.1.351 and B.1.1.7 variants.

V drops 2 bases and J drops 0 bases, leaving 14 bases in between. The germline V gene provides CDR1 MGHRA and CDR2 YSYEKL. The CDR3, from cysteine to phenylalanine, totals 17 residues. Just the 51-base CDR3 DNA is kept, in frame starting at base 1. About this clone itself: Its cognate antigen has yet to be identified. No qualities accompany the bases; no much larger clone lies one base away.

What the time point label conveys for this sample: baseline before first vaccination. This specimen's treatment or condition label, per the study, means: meningococcal conjugate vaccine given as trial control. Vaccinee samples came from UK trials COV001 and COV002, including a single-blind randomized controlled phase 2/3 trial of AZD1222 (ChAdOx1 nCoV-19) in healthy adults. Trial participant PBMC samples were collected at day 0 and day 28 after the second dose for TCRbeta chain sequencing. The CDR3 regions of human TCRbeta chains were analyzed by immunosequencing. The authors' analysis ran thus. Repertoire TCRs were matched against a reference library of SARS-CoV-2-specific TCRs generated with the MIRA antigen-specificity platform. Breadth meant the fraction of unique TCRs that were SARS-CoV-2-associated, whereas depth meant the fraction of total T cells that were SARS-CoV-2-associated. Each spike-specific TCR was assigned to its reactive spike region and to a CD4 or CD8 class using the MIRA data. Log10-transformed breadth and depth values were compared by one-way ANOVA with Sidak's multiple comparisons tests. The source is immuneACCESS, and TCRdb retained only in-frame sequences with V and J called. Part of the clones is not carried over; for the studies checked, unresolved V genes explain less than half of this, and the remainder is unexplained. Clonal size and the V and J genes are those of that table, whereas D and trimming came from the DNA. The sample contains 90,000 to 130,000 clones, approximately 89% of them found a single time. The ten most abundant clones make up approximately 3.1% of the sample.

Sequences were derived from peripheral blood, sampled on day 0 of MenACWY control vaccination. This clonotype originated in an adult in good health. Here the chain combines TRBV4-1 and TRBJ1-3; no D gene call is confident. The DNA sequence follows: TGCGCCAGCAGCCAATCCCTGCGGGTCAGCTCTGGAAACACCATATATTTT. This encodes CASSQSLRVSSGNTIYF.